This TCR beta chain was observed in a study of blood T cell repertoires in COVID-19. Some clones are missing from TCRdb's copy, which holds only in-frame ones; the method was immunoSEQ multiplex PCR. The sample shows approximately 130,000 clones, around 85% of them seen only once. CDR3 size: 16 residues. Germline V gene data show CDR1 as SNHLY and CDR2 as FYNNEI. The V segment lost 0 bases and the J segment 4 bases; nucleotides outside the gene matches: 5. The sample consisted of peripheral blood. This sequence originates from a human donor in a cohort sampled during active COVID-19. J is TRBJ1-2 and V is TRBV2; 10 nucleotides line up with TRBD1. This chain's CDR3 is CASSEARTGGSYGYTF. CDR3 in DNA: TGTGCCAGCAGTGAAGCTCGGACAGGGGGTAGCTATGGCTACACCTTC.